These T cell receptor beta chains were read from a single sample in a study of T-cell memory formation after mild COVID-19. TCRdb analysed the 5' RACE reads with MiXCR anew, one entry per CDR3 protein. Of 90,000 to 120,000 distinct CDR3 sequences listed, approximately 15% are singletons. Sample: PBMCs or a T cell subset sorted from them (not recorded which). Receptor source: a man younger than 30 who had mild COVID-19 (a few samples of this study predate the infection). Cell type and time point are not known. The CDR3 runs from the conserved cysteine through the conserved F or W. A D gene is named only where the DNA matches it firmly. A row's size may be missing; if present it is once, few, many or a size class.

j_gene,abundance,len,d_gene,v_gene,CDR3nt,CDR3aa
TRBJ2-1,.,15,.,TRBV7-6,TGTGCCAGCAGCTTGCGGGACGGTTCCTACAATGAGCAGTTCTTC,CASSLRDGSYNEQFF
TRBJ2-6,.,16,.,TRBV2,TGTGCCAGCAGTGATTGGATCAGCTCTGGGGCCAACGTCCTGACTTTC,CASSDWISSGANVLTF
TRBJ2-7,many,13,.,TRBV7-6,TGTGCCAGCAGCTTGGGCAGGGACTACGAGCAGTACTTC,CASSLGRDYEQYF
TRBJ1-5,.,17,.,TRBV6-6,TGTGCCAGCAGTTACTATGGAGCCAGGGGTGGCGGCCAGCCCCAGCATTTT,CASSYYGARGGGQPQHF
TRBJ2-5,many,14,.,TRBV13,TGTGCCAGCAGCTTATGGGGGTCCGGAGAGACCCAGTACTTC,CASSLWGSGETQYF
TRBJ2-5,few,15,TRBD2,TRBV27,TGTGCCAGCAGTTCGCTAGCGGGGGGACGCGCGGCCCAGTACTTC,CASSSLAGGRAAQYF
TRBJ2-7,.,14,.,TRBV7-9,TGTGCCAGCAGCCCAATGGACCCTAGGGAAGAGCAGTACTTC,CASSPMDPREEQYF
TRBJ2-7,.,13,.,TRBV27,TGTGCCAGCAGTTTACGCCTCCGGGACGAGCAGTACTTC,CASSLRLRDEQYF
TRBJ2-2,.,15,.,TRBV28,TGTGCCAGCAGCTACAGGGTAGGGGAAACCGGGGAGCTGTTTTTT,CASSYRVGETGELFF
TRBJ1-5,.,15,.,TRBV20-1,TGCAGTGCTAGAGCGGACGGGGGGTTTAATCAGCCCCAGCATTTT,CSARADGGFNQPQHF
TRBJ2-5,.,14,.,TRBV15,TGTGCCACCAGCACGACTTACGTAGGGGAGACCCAGTACTTC,CATSTTYVGETQYF
TRBJ1-3,few,14,TRBD1,TRBV5-1,TGCGCCAGCAGCTGGGGACAGTCTGGAAACACCATATATTTT,CASSWGQSGNTIYF
TRBJ2-1,many,15,.,TRBV5-1,TGCGCCAGCAGCTTGGGAGTATACTCATACAATGAGCAGTTCTTC,CASSLGVYSYNEQFF
TRBJ1-6,many,14,TRBD1,TRBV25-1,TGTGCCAGCAGTGGACAGGGGGATAATTCACCCCTCCACTTT,CASSGQGDNSPLHF
TRBJ2-5,many,17,.,TRBV6-6,TGTGCCAGCAGTTACTCGACTTCCGAGCAGGGACAAGAGACCCAGTACTTC,CASSYSTSEQGQETQYF
TRBJ1-2,.,16,TRBD1,TRBV12-3/TRBV12-4,TGTGCCAGCAGTTTATCCCCAGGGGGAAGTTCCTATGGCTACACCTTC,CASSLSPGGSSYGYTF
TRBJ1-2,few,14,.,TRBV5-1,TGCGCCAGCAGCTTGGCCGAGGGCCACCTAGGCTACACCTTC,CASSLAEGHLGYTF
TRBJ1-1,few,14,TRBD1,TRBV9,TGTGCCAGCAGCGCCGCAGGGGGCGGAACTGAAGCTTTCTTT,CASSAAGGGTEAFF
TRBJ1-6,many,13,.,TRBV20-1,TGCAGTGCTAGAGATCAGGAGAGCTCACCCCTCCACTTT,CSARDQESSPLHF
TRBJ1-1,few,14,.,TRBV5-1,TGCGCCAGCAGCTTGGGGGACGGAAACACTGAAGCTTTCTTT,CASSLGDGNTEAFF
TRBJ1-5,many,14,TRBD1,TRBV7-6,TGTGCCAGCAGCCGACAGGGTCCGAATCAGCCCCAGCATTTT,CASSRQGPNQPQHF
TRBJ2-3,.,17,TRBD1,TRBV24-1,TGTGCCACCAGTGACCCTACTGGACAGGGCTTCGAAGATACGCAGTATTTT,CATSDPTGQGFEDTQYF